Shown below are 27 T cell receptor beta chains from a single sample sequenced in a study of blood T cell repertoires in COVID-19. Clones were sequenced by immunoSEQ multiplex PCR, and TCRdb holds only the in-frame ones, with some missing. This sample yields about 200,000 clones, of which 80% to 90% are seen a single time; 4.9% belongs to the top ten. Sequenced: peripheral blood. Source of these receptors: a woman at least 80 years old with acute or convalescent COVID-19.

This chain uses TRBV7-9 with TRBJ2-3; tentative D call: TRBD1 (5 bases). Trimming shortened V by 6 bases and J by 4 bases, and 11 bases separated the two germline ends. This CDR3 has 13 residues. Germline CDR1 reads SEHNR; CDR2 reads FQNEAQ (reference sequence). The CDR3: CASSSQGPDTQYF. The CDR3 nucleotides are TGTGCCAGCAGTAGCCAGGGCCCAGATACGCAGTATTTT. Full variable domain (missing parts from reference TRBV7-9 and TRBJ2-3): DTGVSQNPRHKITKRGQNVTFRCDPISEHNRLYWYRQTLGQGPEFLTYFQNEAQLEKSRLLSDRFSAERPKGSFSTLEIQRTEQGDSAMYLCASSSQGPDTQYFGPGTRLTVL.

This clone was found once. CDR3 loop: CASRQGPDSGNTIYF. CDR3 bases: TGCGCCAGCCGACAGGGCCCCGACTCTGGAAACACCATATATTTT. The V gene is TRBV4-3, the J gene TRBJ1-3, with 7 bases identical to TRBD1. V lost 8 bases, J lost 0 bases, and 7 bases stayed unmatched. This CDR3 has 15 amino acids. Germline lookup yields CDR1 LGHNA and CDR2 YSLEER.

The chain has TRBV7-2 and TRBJ2-5; D may be TRBD2 (5 bases). The V and J ends lost 0 bases and 5 bases respectively, with 16 bases between them. CDR3 length: 16 residues. CDR1 and CDR2 from the germline V gene are SGHTA and FQGNSA. Here the CDR3 DNA reads TGTGCCAGCAGCTTAGCTCTCAAGCGGTTCTGGGAGACCCAGTACTTC. Translating it yields CASSLALKRFWETQYF.

The gene calls are TRBV18 and TRBJ2-6; weak D call: TRBD1 (5 bases). This CDR3 has 17 amino acids. CDR1 KGHSH and CDR2 LQKENI come from the germline V gene. V shed 2 bases and J shed 4 bases, with 15 bases lying between them. This chain's CDR3 is CASSPFGAFGGANVLTF. DNA of the CDR3: TGTGCCAGCTCACCATTTGGGGCGTTTGGGGGGGCCAACGTCCTGACTTTC.

The V and J genes are TRBV24-1 and TRBJ1-4, with TRBD1 matching 7 bases. The CDR3 is 12 amino acids. V was pared by 8 bases and J by 7 bases, with 3 bases of the junction left unmatched. The germline gives CDR1 KGHDR, CDR2 SFDVKD. The CDR3 is CATNRGGEKLFF. The DNA for the CDR3 is TGTGCCACCAACAGGGGAGGTGAAAAACTGTTTTTT.

The CDR3 DNA is TGTGCCAGCAGTGAATATTACCAAATGAGTGAAAAACTGTTTTTT. Translated, it gives CASSEYYQMSEKLFF. The J gene is TRBJ1-4, the V gene TRBV25-1; D remains unclear. CDR1 MGHDK and CDR2 SYGVNS come from the germline V gene. CDR3 length: 15 amino acids. Trimming removed 0 bases at V and 7 bases at J, with 12 bases between.

This clone came up a few times. This chain links TRBV6-4 with TRBJ1-4, with a tentative D call TRBD1 (5 bases). This CDR3 spans 17 amino acids. CDR1 and CDR2 (germline): MRHNA, SNTAGT. V lost 1 base and J 5 bases, leaving 17 bases between the germline ends. The CDR3 DNA is TGTGCCAGCAGTGACTGCTCCCCCGGGGGGGAGAATGAAAAACTGTTTTTT. Protein product: CASSDCSPGGENEKLFF.

The chain employs TRBV18 and TRBJ2-2; TRBD2 might be the D (5 bases). This CDR3 has 14 amino acids. Germline CDR1 is KGHSH and CDR2 is LQKENI. V was shortened by 2 bases and J by 4 bases, with 8 bases between the two germline ends. This CDR3 reads CASSPYRGTGELFF. CDR3 DNA sequence: TGTGCCAGCTCACCATACCGGGGCACCGGGGAGCTGTTTTTT.

This chain links TRBV24-1 with TRBJ1-2, with TRBD1 as a possible D gene (5 bases). V lost 6 bases and J lost 5, with 12 bases in between. The CDR3 has 13 residues. The germline V gene encodes CDR1 KGHDR and CDR2 SFDVKD. For the CDR3, the DNA is TGTGCCACCAGTCCCAGGGATGGATATGGCTACACCTTC. Its translation: CATSPRDGYGYTF.

The CDR3 spells CASSYGTGGLNEQFF. The CDR3, as DNA: TGTGCCAGCAGTTACGGGACAGGGGGCCTCAATGAGCAGTTCTTC. This rearrangement joins TRBV6-6 to TRBJ2-1, with 12 bases aligning to TRBD1. The CDR3 is made up of 15 amino acids. The germline gives CDR1 MNHNY, CDR2 SVGAGI (reference sequence). After removal of 2 bases from V and 6 bases from J, the junction contained 2 bases not matched to a gene.

The V call is TRBV5-4, the J call TRBJ2-2, with D possibly being TRBD2 (5 bases). Germline CDR1 is SGHNT and CDR2 is YYREEE (reference sequence). There are 16 residues in the CDR3. The V gene lost 4 bases and the J gene lost 2 bases, with 15 bases spanning the gap. CDR3 sequence: CASSTRLAGNTGELFF. CDR3 nucleotide sequence: TGTGCCAGCAGCACCCGACTGGCGGGCAACACCGGGGAGCTGTTTTTT.

The chain combines TRBV5-6 with TRBJ2-1; 10 bases agree with TRBD1. Trimming cost V 3 bases and J 5 bases; bases outside gene matches: 5. Germline V gene lookup returns CDR1 SGHDT and CDR2 YYEEEE. This CDR3 contains 15 residues. For the CDR3, the DNA is TGTGCCAGCAGCTGGACAGGGGGGCCAAACAATGAGCAGTTCTTC. Amino acids: CASSWTGGPNNEQFF.

This CDR3 is CASSQNEGIIAGAFF. As DNA, the CDR3 is TGTGCCAGCTCACAGAACGAGGGAATTATTGCGGGGGCTTTCTTT. The chain links TRBV18 to TRBJ1-1, with D unresolved. Germline CDR1 is KGHSH and CDR2 is LQKENI. V lost 4 bases to trimming and J lost 11 bases, with 23 bases between them. This CDR3 comprises 15 residues.

The rearrangement uses TRBV5-4 and TRBJ2-4; TRBD1 is a possible D gene (6 bases). The CDR3 is made up of 18 amino acids. Between the trimmed V and J ends, which lost 1 base and 1 base, there was a span of 18 bases. Germline CDR1 reads SGHNT; CDR2 reads YYREEE (reference sequence). The CDR3 DNA follows: TGTGCCAGCAGCTTGAGGTCCAGGGGCTCCCTGGCCAAAAACATTCAGTACTTC. Its translation is CASSLRSRGSLAKNIQYF. Combining the CDR3 with reference TRBV5-4 and TRBJ2-4 gives the whole variable domain ETGVTQSPTHLIKTRGQQVTLRCSSQSGHNTVSWYQQALGQGPQFIFQYYREEENGRGNFPPRFSGLQFPNYSSELNVNALELDDSALYLCASSLRSRGSLAKNIQYFGAGTRLSVL.

This rearrangement joins TRBV6-5 to TRBJ1-4; D remains unclear. V was trimmed by 0 bases and J by 8 bases, leaving 13 bases between them. The CDR3 contains 15 residues. Germline CDR1 and CDR2: MNHEY and SVGAGI. Here the CDR3 DNA reads TGTGCCAGCAGTTACTCAGGTAGAGGGAACGAAAAACTGTTTTTT. Amino acid sequence: CASSYSGRGNEKLFF.

V and J are TRBV6-5 and TRBJ2-2; TRBD1 matches at 9 bases. Germline-derived CDR1 and CDR2 are MNHEY and SVGAGI. The CDR3 has 15 residues. Unmatched junction bases numbered 6, after V lost 3 bases and J lost 7 bases. CDR3 DNA sequence: TGTGCCAGCAGTTATACAGGGGGCTGGAGCGGGGAGCTGTTTTTT. It yields the protein CASSYTGGWSGELFF.

The V gene is TRBV27, the J gene TRBJ2-3; a weak D match, TRBD1 (6 bases). CDR1 and CDR2 from the germline V gene are MNHEY and SMNVEV (reference sequence). V lost 5 bases and J 1 base, leaving 13 bases between the germline ends. CDR3 length: 15 residues. In DNA, the CDR3 is TGTGCCAGCAGTACCAAACAGGGCGGCACAGATACGCAGTATTTT. This gives the protein CASSTKQGGTDTQYF.

The chain is built from TRBV10-1 and TRBJ2-4; TRBD1 agrees at 9 bases. The CDR3 is 15 residues long. V was clipped by 0 bases and J by 9 bases; unmatched bases: 6. Germline V lookup: CDR1 WNHNN, CDR2 SYGVQD (reference sequence). DNA for the CDR3: TGCGCCAGCAGTGAGTCGTTGGGACAGGGTTCCATTCAGTACTTC. It yields the protein CASSESLGQGSIQYF.

This clone appeared a few times. The chain joins TRBV4-2 to TRBJ2-6; perhaps TRBD1 as D (6 bases). This CDR3 is 15 amino acids long. Per the germline V gene, CDR1 is LGHNA and CDR2 is YNFKEQ. Trimming shortened V by 4 bases and J by 1 base, and 8 bases separated the two germline ends. This CDR3 is CASSLQGSGANVLTF. For the CDR3, the DNA is TGTGCCAGCAGCCTTCAGGGGTCTGGGGCCAACGTCCTGACTTTC.

The chain employs TRBV2 and TRBJ2-7; the match to TRBD2 covers 7 bases. The CDR3 spans 13 residues. Unmatched junction bases numbered 10, after V lost 8 bases and J lost 6 bases. From germline, CDR1 is SNHLY and CDR2 FYNNEI. The CDR3 DNA follows: TGTGCCAGCGGAAGAAACGGGGGGAGCGAGCAGTACTTC. Encoded protein: CASGRNGGSEQYF. The complete variable domain, with remaining parts taken from reference TRBV2 and TRBJ2-7, reads EPEVTQTPSHQVTQMGQEVILRCVPISNHLYFYWYRQILGQKVEFLVSFYNNEISEKSEIFDDQFSVERPDGSNFTLKIRSTKLEDSAMYFCASGRNGGSEQYFGPGTRLTVT.

The chain carries TRBV7-3 and TRBJ1-5; D unclear. CDR3 length: 14 residues. Looked up from germline, CDR1 is SGHTA and CDR2 is FQGTGA. With 6 bases removed from V and 0 bases from J, the gap between germline ends came to 9 bases. The CDR3 sequence is CASRFGSSNQPQHF. DNA of the CDR3: TGTGCCAGCAGATTTGGGAGTAGCAATCAGCCCCAGCATTTT.

The J gene is TRBJ2-7, the V gene TRBV7-2, with D unclear. Trimming cost V 0 bases and J 6 bases, with 9 bases left between them. Germline assignment: CDR1 SGHTA and CDR2 FQGNSA. The CDR3 length is 13 residues. The CDR3 protein is CASSLAHRFEQYF. The CDR3 bases are TGTGCCAGCAGCTTAGCGCACAGATTCGAGCAGTACTTC.

This clone was seen a single time. The genes are TRBV6-2 or TRBV6-3 and TRBJ2-7; D possibly corresponds to TRBD2 (5 bases). The CDR3 loop spans 16 amino acids. Germline-derived CDR1 and CDR2 are MNHEY and SVGEGT. Trimming shortened V by 0 bases and J by 0 bases, and 12 bases separated the two germline ends. Here the CDR3 reads CASSYSGRGNSYEQYF. In nucleotides, the CDR3 is TGTGCCAGCAGTTACTCTGGCCGGGGAAACTCCTACGAGCAGTACTTC.

The J gene is TRBJ2-4, the V gene TRBV30, with 8 positions matching TRBD2. Unmatched junction bases numbered 6, after V lost 5 bases and J lost 3 bases. The V gene's germline CDR1 is GTSNPN and CDR2 SVGIG (reference sequence). The CDR3 loop spans 14 amino acids. DNA of the CDR3: TGTGCCTGGGGCAGAGCGGGGGACAAAAACATTCAGTACTTC. Translating it yields CAWGRAGDKNIQYF.

The chain has TRBV7-9 and TRBJ2-7; D perhaps matches TRBD1 (5 bases). CDR1 and CDR2 (germline): SEHNR, FQNEAQ (reference sequence). This CDR3 region has 14 residues. The V end was cut by 1 base, the J end by 2 bases, with 9 bases between. CDR3 nucleotides: TGTGCCAGCAGCTTAGATCAGGGTACCTACGAGCAGTACTTC. Its translation: CASSLDQGTYEQYF.

The chain uses TRBV6-5 and TRBJ2-7, with D tentatively TRBD1 (6 bases). CDR3 length: 15 residues. Trimming left V 0 bases short and J 2 bases short, with 11 bases between. Germline CDR1 is MNHEY and CDR2 is SVGAGI. CDR3 in DNA: TGTGCCAGCAGTTACTCTTTGGACAGACCCTACGAGCAGTACTTC. This sequence encodes CASSYSLDRPYEQYF.

The rearrangement joins TRBV3-1 (or the pseudogene TRBV3-2) to TRBJ1-4; 8 nucleotides agree with TRBD1. The V and J ends lost 3 bases and 8 bases, in that order; junction bases with no gene match: 2. CDR1 is LGHDT and CDR2 is YNNKEL in the germline V gene (reference sequence). This CDR3 is built from 13 residues. The CDR3 nucleotides are TGTGCCAGCAGCCACAGACAGGGGGAAAAACTGTTTTTT. Encoded protein: CASSHRQGEKLFF.